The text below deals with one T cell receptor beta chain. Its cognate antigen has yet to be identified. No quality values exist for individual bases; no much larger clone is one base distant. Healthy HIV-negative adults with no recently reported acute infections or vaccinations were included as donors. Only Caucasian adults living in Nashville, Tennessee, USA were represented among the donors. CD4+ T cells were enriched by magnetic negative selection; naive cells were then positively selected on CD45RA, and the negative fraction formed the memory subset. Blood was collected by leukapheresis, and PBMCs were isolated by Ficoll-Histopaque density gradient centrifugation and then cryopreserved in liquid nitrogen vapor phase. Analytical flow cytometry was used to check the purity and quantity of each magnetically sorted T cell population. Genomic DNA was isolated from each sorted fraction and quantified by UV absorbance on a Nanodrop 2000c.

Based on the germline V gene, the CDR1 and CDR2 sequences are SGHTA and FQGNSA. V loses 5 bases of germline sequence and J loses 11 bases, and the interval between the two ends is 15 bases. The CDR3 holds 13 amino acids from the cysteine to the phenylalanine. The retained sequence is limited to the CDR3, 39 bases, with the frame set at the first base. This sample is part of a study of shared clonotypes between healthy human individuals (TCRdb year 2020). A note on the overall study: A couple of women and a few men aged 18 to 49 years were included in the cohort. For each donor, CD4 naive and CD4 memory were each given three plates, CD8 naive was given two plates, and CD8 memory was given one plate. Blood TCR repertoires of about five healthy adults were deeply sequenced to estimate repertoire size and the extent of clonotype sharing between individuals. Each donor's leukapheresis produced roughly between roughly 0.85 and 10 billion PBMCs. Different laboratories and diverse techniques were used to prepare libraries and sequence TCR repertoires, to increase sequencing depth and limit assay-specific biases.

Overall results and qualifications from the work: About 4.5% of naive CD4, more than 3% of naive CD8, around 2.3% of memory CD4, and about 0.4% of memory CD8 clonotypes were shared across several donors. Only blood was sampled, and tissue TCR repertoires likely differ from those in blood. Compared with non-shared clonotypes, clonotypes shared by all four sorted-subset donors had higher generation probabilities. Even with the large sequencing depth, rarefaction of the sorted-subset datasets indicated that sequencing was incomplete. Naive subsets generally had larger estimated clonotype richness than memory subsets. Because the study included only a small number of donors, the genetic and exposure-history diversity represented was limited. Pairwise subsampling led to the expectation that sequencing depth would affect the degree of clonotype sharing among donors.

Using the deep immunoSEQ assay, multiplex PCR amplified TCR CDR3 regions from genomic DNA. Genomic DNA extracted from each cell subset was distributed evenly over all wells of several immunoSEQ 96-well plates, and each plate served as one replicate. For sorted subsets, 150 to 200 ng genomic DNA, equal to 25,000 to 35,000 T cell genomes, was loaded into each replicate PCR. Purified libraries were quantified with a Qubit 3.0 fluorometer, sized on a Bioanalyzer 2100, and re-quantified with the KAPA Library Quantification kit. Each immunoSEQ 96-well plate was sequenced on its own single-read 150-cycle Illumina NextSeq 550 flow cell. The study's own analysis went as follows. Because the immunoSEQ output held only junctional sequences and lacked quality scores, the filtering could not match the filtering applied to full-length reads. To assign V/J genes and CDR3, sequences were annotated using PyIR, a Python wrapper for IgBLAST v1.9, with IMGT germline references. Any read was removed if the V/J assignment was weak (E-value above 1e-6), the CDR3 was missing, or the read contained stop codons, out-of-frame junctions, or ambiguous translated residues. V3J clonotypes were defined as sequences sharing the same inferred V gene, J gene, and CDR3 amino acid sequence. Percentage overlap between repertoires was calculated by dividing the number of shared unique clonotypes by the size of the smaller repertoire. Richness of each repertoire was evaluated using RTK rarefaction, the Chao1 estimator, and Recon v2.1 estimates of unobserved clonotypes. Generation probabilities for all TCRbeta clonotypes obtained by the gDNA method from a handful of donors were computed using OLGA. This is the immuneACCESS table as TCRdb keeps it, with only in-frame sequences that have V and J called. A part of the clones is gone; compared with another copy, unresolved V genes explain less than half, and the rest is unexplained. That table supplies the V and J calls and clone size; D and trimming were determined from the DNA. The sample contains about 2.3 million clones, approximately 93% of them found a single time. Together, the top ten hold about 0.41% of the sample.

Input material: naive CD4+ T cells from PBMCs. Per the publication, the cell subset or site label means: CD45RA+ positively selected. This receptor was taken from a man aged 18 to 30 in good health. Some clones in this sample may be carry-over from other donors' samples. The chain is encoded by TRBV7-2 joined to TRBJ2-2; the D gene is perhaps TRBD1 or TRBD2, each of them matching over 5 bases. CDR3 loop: CASSPNPGTELFF. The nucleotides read TGTGCCAGCAGCCCGAACCCCGGGACCGAGCTGTTTTTT.